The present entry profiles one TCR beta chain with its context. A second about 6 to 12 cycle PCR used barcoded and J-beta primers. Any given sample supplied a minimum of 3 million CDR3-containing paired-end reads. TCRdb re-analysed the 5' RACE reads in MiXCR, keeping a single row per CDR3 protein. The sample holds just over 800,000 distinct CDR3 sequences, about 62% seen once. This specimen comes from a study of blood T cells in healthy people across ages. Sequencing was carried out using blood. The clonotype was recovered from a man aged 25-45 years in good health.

CDR3 in amino acids: CASSLGVSRVSPLHF. The CDR3 DNA sequence: TGTGCCAGCAGCTTAGGAGTTAGCCGCGTCTCACCCCTCCACTTT. The rearrangement links TRBV7-2 to TRBJ1-6, with D unresolved. The CDR3 length is 15 residues. The germline V gene has CDR1 SGHTA and CDR2 FQGNSA. V was cut by 1 base and J by 10 bases, with 14 bases left in between.